This T cell receptor (beta chain) emerged from a study of control samples from healthy donors and cancer patients (dated by TCRdb to the early 2020s). The germline V gene supplies CDR1 SNHLY and CDR2 FYNNEI. Trimming takes 1 base off V and 6 bases off J; junction bases not matched to a gene: 3. Measured from the cysteine to the phenylalanine, the CDR3 is 13 residues long. This entry keeps only the CDR3 DNA: 39 bases, framed from base 1. As for this clone: Its antigen is unknown. No clone much larger than this one lies a single base away; base qualities are absent.

Library generation was performed with the immunoSEQ multiplex PCR assay. In its TCRdb copy, this immuneACCESS table keeps in-frame sequences only and misses some clones. Where compared with another copy, unresolved V genes explain less than half of these, and the others have no known cause. For this sample there are about 130,000 clones; approximately 92% appear just once. Jointly, the top ten make up approximately 0.57% of the sample. Sequences were obtained from PBMCs. The sequence joins TRBV2 to TRBJ2-7, and TRBD2 matches 7 of the central bases. This TCR was recovered from an older man with head and neck cancer. The nucleotide sequence is given as TGTGCCAGCAGTGAAGAGGGAGGGCTCGAGCAGTACTTC. Translated, this gives CASSEEGGLEQYF.